Here is one T cell receptor (beta chain) with its context. The source of the sample is a study of identical twins. MiXCR, applied by TCRdb to the 5' RACE reads, yields one record per CDR3 protein. The sample consists of around 220,000 distinct CDR3 sequences, about 14% of them appearing once. Per germline, CDR1 SNHLY and CDR2 FYNNEI. The V segment lost 11 bases and the J segment 1 base; nucleotides outside the gene matches: 7. This CDR3 has 13 amino acids. The chain combines TRBV2 with TRBJ1-1, with TRBD1 identical over 7 bases. Sequencing input: memory (CD45RO+) T cells sorted from blood. This sequence was found in a woman aged 18-35 years in good health. Here the CDR3 DNA reads TGTGCCGGAGACAGGGCCAGGAACACTGAAGCTTTCTTT. Residues: CAGDRARNTEAFF.